This T cell receptor beta chain appears in the sequencing data of a study of identical twins. Study-wide points: Models underestimated TCR alpha sharing (out-of-frame) in monozygotic twins. Out-of-frame beta chain sequences displayed weaker excess sharing between twins.

Losses at the gene ends were 5 bases for V and 11 bases for J; bases not matched to a gene: 3. Germline V gives CDR1 SGHAT, CDR2 FQNNGV. The CDR3 is 11 residues long. Only a few counts were recorded for this clonotype. Its target is unknown. cDNA carried unique molecular identifiers, and a universal primer site was added by template switching. Each CDR3 protein is one row after TCRdb ran MiXCR on the 5' RACE reads. Of under 250,000 distinct CDR3 sequences listed, roughly a tenth are singletons. The receptor's source is a woman aged 18-35 years in good health. This chain links TRBV11-2 with TRBJ2-3, with 8 nucleotides matching TRBD1. The sequencing input was memory (CD45RO+) T cells sorted from blood. CDR3 nucleotides: TGTGCCAGCAGCCCAGGGGGCCGGCAGTATTTT. Its protein product is CASSPGGRQYF.